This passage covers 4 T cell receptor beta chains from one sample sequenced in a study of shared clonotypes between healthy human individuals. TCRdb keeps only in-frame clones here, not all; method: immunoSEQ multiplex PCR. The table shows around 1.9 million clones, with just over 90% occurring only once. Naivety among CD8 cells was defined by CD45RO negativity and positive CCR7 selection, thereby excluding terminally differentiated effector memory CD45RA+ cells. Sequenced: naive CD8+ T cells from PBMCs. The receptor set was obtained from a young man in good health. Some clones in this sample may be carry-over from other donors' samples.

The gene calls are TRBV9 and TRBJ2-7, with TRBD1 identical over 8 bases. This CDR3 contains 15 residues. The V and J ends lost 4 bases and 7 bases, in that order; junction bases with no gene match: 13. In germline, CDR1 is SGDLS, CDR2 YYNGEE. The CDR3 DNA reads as TGTGCCAGCAGCCCGCGAATGACAGGGGACCGGGAGCAGTACTTC. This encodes CASSPRMTGDREQYF. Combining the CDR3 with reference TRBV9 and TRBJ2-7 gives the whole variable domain DSGVTQTPKHLITATGQRVTLRCSPRSGDLSVYWYQQSLDQGLQFLIQYYNGEERAKGNILERFSAQQFPDLHSELNLSSLELGDSALYFCASSPRMTGDREQYFGPGTRLTVT.

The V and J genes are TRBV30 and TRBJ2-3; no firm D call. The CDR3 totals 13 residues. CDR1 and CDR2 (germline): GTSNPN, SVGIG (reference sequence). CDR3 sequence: CAMVGTHTDTQYF. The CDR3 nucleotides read TGTGCTATGGTGGGCACGCACACAGATACGCAGTATTTT.

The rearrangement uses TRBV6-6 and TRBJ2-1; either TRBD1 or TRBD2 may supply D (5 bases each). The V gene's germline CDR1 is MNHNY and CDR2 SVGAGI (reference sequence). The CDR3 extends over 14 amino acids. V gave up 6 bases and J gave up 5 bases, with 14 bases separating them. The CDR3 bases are TGTGCCAGCAGGCTACGGGACCCCAACAATGAGCAGTTCTTC. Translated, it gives CASRLRDPNNEQFF.

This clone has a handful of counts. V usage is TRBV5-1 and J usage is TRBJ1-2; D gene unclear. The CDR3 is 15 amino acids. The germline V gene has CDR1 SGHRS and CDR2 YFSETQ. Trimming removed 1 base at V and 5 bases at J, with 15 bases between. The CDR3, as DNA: TGCGCCAGCAGCTTGTACCGGGAGGGTCTTTATGGCTACACCTTC. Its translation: CASSLYREGLYGYTF.